This TCR beta chain was identified in a study of CD8+ T cells in alopecia areata. Points from the study as a whole: Among the cells sequenced in scalp samples are also the resident alphabeta T cells of normal skin. Affected lesional scalp, above all in alopecia totalis/universalis, was more clonal than normal scalp. Many expanded lesional clones persisted in scalp and blood during tofacitinib.

The authors extracted RNA and reverse transcribed it into cDNA as the sequencing template. Libraries were prepared by immunoSEQ multiplex PCR; TCRdb keeps only in-frame clonotypes and omits some of them. The sample includes approximately 190,000 clones, roughly 64% seen only once; the top ten take 5.5%. Regarding treatment: oral pan-JAK inhibitor, 5-10 mg twice daily. The V and J ends lost 0 bases and 3 bases respectively, with 11 bases between them. The CDR3 covers 15 residues. About this clone: Its antigen is undetermined.

Material: CD4+ T cells sorted from blood, obtained at week 24, from a patient treated with tofacitinib. This rearrangement joins TRBV23-1 to TRBJ2-5, with D possibly TRBD2 on 5 matching bases. TRBV23-1 falls under the ORF class, with uncertain function. This sequence was found in a human donor with alopecia areata. CDR3 loop: CASSQSRVGKETQYF. For the CDR3, the DNA is TGCGCCAGCAGTCAATCGAGGGTGGGAAAAGAGACCCAGTACTTC.